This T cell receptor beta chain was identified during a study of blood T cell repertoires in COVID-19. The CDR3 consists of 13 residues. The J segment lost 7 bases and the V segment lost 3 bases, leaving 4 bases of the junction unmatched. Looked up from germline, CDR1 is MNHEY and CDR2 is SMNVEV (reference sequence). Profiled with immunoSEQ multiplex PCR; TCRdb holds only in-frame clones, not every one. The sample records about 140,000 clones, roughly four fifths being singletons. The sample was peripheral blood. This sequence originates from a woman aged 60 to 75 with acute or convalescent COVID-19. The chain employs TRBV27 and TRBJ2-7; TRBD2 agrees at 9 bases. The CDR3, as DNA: TGTGCCAGCAGTTTCCCTAGCGGGAAAGAGCAGTACTTC. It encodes CASSFPSGKEQYF.